The 28 T cell receptor beta chains given below trace back to one sample, sequenced in a study of blood T cells in healthy people across ages. The use of a sample-barcoded 5' primer and a J-beta primer mix characterized a second PCR of roughly 6 to 11 cycles. TCRdb re-derived calls from the 5' RACE reads in MiXCR, one entry per CDR3 protein. The sample carries 700,000 or so distinct CDR3 sequences, approximately 40% recorded once. The sample consisted of blood. These receptors all come from a man at least 80 years old in good health.

Notes on this clonotype: One end of the junction does not line up with germline, which may come from a read error. This chain links TRBV2 with TRBJ2-3; the match to TRBD2 covers 8 bases. The CDR3 spans 15 residues. Germline loops: CDR1 SNHLY, CDR2 FYNNEI. This chain's CDR3 is CAGSTSGTSTDTQYF. CDR3 in DNA: TGTGCCGGCAGTACTAGCGGAACAAGCACAGATACGCAGTATTTT.

The chain links TRBV5-1 to TRBJ1-5; 8 bases line up with TRBD1. Germline CDR1 and CDR2: SGHRS and YFSETQ. Unmatched junction bases numbered 10, after V lost 0 bases and J lost 11 bases. The CDR3 totals 15 residues. CDR3 sequence: CASSLAGQGGQAQHF. The CDR3 DNA is TGCGCCAGCAGCTTGGCTGGACAGGGAGGCCAGGCCCAGCATTTT.

The genes are TRBV4-3 and TRBJ2-5; D gene uncertain. Trimming pared 0 bases from V and 4 bases from J, leaving 6 bases between. The CDR3 covers 13 residues. Germline CDR1 LGHNA, CDR2 YSLEER. In DNA form, the CDR3 reads TGCGCCAGCAGCCAAGATATCGGAGAGACCCAGTACTTC. Its protein is CASSQDIGETQYF.

This clonotype was found a few times. The CDR3 nucleotides read TGTGCCAGCACCTCCCCGATGGAAGAGACCCAGTACTTC. Its translation: CASTSPMEETQYF. The chain uses TRBV7-2 and TRBJ2-5; D is undetermined. This CDR3 comprises 13 residues. With 7 bases removed from V and 3 bases from J, the gap between germline ends came to 12 bases. CDR1 and CDR2 from the germline V gene are SGHTA and FQGNSA.

This clonotype has a count of ten or more. This chain connects TRBV29-1 to TRBJ1-2; D gene ambiguous. V was trimmed by 4 bases and J by 8 bases, leaving 5 bases between them. The V gene's germline CDR1 is SQVTM and CDR2 ANQGSEA. The length of the CDR3 is 9 residues. The CDR3 spells CSVVPGYTF. The CDR3 coding sequence is TGCAGCGTTGTTCCAGGCTACACCTTC.

J is TRBJ2-5 and V is TRBV7-2; D could derive from TRBD1 or TRBD2 (5 bases each). From germline, CDR1 is SGHTA and CDR2 FQGNSA. Trimming removed 2 bases from V and 11 bases from J, with 24 bases in between. The CDR3 sequence is 16 residues long. CDR3 nucleotides: TGTGCCAGCAGCTTACAAGGGACCACCCAGGGCAATGAGCAGTACTTC. Translating gives CASSLQGTTQGNEQYF.

This clonotype was recorded a few times. J is TRBJ1-6 and V is TRBV7-3; 11 bases are a match to TRBD1. CDR1 and CDR2 from the germline V gene are SGHTA and FQGTGA. V lost 1 base and J lost 9; bases outside the gene matches: 5. The CDR3 runs 16 residues. CDR3 DNA sequence: TGTGCCAGCAGCTTAAGGCGGACAGGGGGCGGTTCACCCCTCCACTTT. Its protein product is CASSLRRTGGGSPLHF.

The chain has TRBV10-3 and TRBJ1-2; TRBD1 is a possible D gene (5 bases). Between the trimmed V and J ends, which lost 6 bases and 4 bases, there was a span of 21 bases. Germline V gene lookup returns CDR1 ENHRY and CDR2 SYGVKD. The length of the CDR3 is 16 residues. The CDR3 protein is CAIRDHKDLGGYGYTF. The CDR3 DNA reads as TGTGCCATCAGGGACCATAAAGACCTCGGGGGCTATGGCTACACCTTC.

A few counts support this clonotype. Here the CDR3 DNA reads TGTGCCAGCAGTTACCCCGGGACAGGTAAAGGGCAGCCCCAGCATTTT. Translation gives CASSYPGTGKGQPQHF. The rearrangement uses TRBV6-6 and TRBJ1-5, with 8 bases that match TRBD1. The CDR3 spans 16 residues. Germline CDR1 MNHNY, CDR2 SVGAGI (reference sequence). V was clipped by 2 bases and J by 7 bases; unmatched bases: 10.

The chain combines TRBV7-8 with TRBJ2-3; 15 positions match TRBD2. Germline V gene lookup returns CDR1 SGHVS and CDR2 FQNEAQ. This CDR3 has 18 residues. The V gene end was trimmed by 5 bases and the J gene end by 3 bases; junction bases not matched to a gene: 9. The DNA of the CDR3 is TGTGCCAGCAGCCCAGGACTAGCGGGGGGGCGGAGGACAGATACGCAGTATTTT. This gives the protein CASSPGLAGGRRTDTQYF.

The rearrangement joins TRBV7-8 to TRBJ2-7; 10 positions agree with TRBD2. Germline lookup yields CDR1 SGHVS and CDR2 FQNEAQ. Germline trimming cut 3 bases from V and 7 bases from J; bases unmatched to any gene: 12. This CDR3 is 16 amino acids long. CDR3 in DNA: TGTGCCAGCAGCTTCGCCCCTAGCGGGAGAGTTAATGAGCAGTACTTC. The encoded protein is CASSFAPSGRVNEQYF.

The V gene is TRBV10-2, the J gene TRBJ2-1, with 7 bases fitting TRBD1. CDR1 is WSHSY, CDR2 SAAADI, per germline. V was clipped by 2 bases and J by 10 bases; unmatched bases: 11. The length of the CDR3 is 15 residues. In DNA form, the CDR3 reads TGCGCCAGCAGTGAGACAGGGGACATCGGCTACGAGCAGTTCTTC. It specifies CASSETGDIGYEQFF.

The chain carries TRBV5-6 and TRBJ2-7, with D possibly matching TRBD2 (6 bases). Trimming took 2 bases from V and 2 from J, leaving 11 bases between them. Germline assignment: CDR1 SGHDT and CDR2 YYEEEE. CDR3 length: 14 residues. Written as DNA, the CDR3 is TGTGCCAGCAGCTTAGGGACTTTCGCCTACGAGCAGTACTTC. It is translated as CASSLGTFAYEQYF.

This clonotype was counted only a few times. This chain links TRBV6-2 or TRBV6-3 with TRBJ2-3; 8 bases are a match to TRBD2. In germline, CDR1 is MNHEY, CDR2 SVGEGT. The CDR3 totals 15 residues. The ends lost 8 bases at V and 0 bases at J; junction bases unmatched: 7. The chain's CDR3 is CASGRRGGSTDTQYF. The CDR3 bases are TGTGCCAGCGGACGCCGCGGGGGGAGCACAGATACGCAGTATTTT.

The rearrangement joins TRBV7-3 to TRBJ2-5; possible D gene TRBD1, 6 bases. The CDR3 extends over 16 amino acids. V was trimmed by 0 bases and J by 6 bases, leaving 17 bases between them. The germline gives CDR1 SGHTA, CDR2 FQGTGA. The CDR3 DNA reads TGTGCCAGCAGCTTAACGATAGCAGGGGACCAGCAGACCCAGTACTTC. This translates into CASSLTIAGDQQTQYF.

The chain employs TRBV20-1 and TRBJ2-4, with D tentatively TRBD2 (6 bases). With the DNA end fitting TRBJ2-7 better, the J assignment may be wrong. The CDR3 is 15 amino acids. Germline CDR1 and CDR2: DFQATT and SNEGSKA (reference sequence). CDR3 sequence (DNA): TGCAGTGCTAGAGACCCAGCGGGCGCTCATTACGAGCAGTACTTC. The encoded protein is CSARDPAGAHYEQYF.

The rearrangement links TRBV14 to TRBJ2-7; D may be TRBD2 (6 bases). V was shortened by 0 bases and J by 6 bases, with 12 bases between the two germline ends. The CDR3 sequence is 14 residues long. CDR1 and CDR2 (germline): SGHDN, FVKESK. Here the CDR3 reads CASSQDRQGGEQYF. For the CDR3, the DNA is TGTGCCAGCAGCCAAGATCGTCAGGGAGGCGAGCAGTACTTC.

The chain carries TRBV7-2 and TRBJ2-7, with D tentatively TRBD2 (6 bases). The CDR3 runs 15 residues. The V end lost 5 bases, the J end lost 2 bases, and 16 bases lay between the germline ends. The V gene's germline CDR1 is SGHTA and CDR2 FQGNSA. This CDR3 reads CASSTSIGRTYEQYF. Written as DNA, the CDR3 is TGTGCCAGCAGCACAAGCATCGGGAGAACCTACGAGCAGTACTTC.

This rearrangement joins TRBV6-1 to TRBJ1-2; D is ambiguous. The CDR3 is 13 residues long. CDR1 is MNHNS and CDR2 is SASEGT in the germline V gene. V was clipped by 3 bases and J by 6 bases, with 11 bases between them. CDR3 DNA sequence: TGTGCCAGCAGTGATCGGCAGGTAGATGGCTACACCTTC. Translation: CASSDRQVDGYTF.

V gene TRBV2 combines with J gene TRBJ1-1; D may be TRBD1 (6 bases). V was trimmed by 6 bases and J by 8 bases, leaving 19 bases between them. The germline V gene encodes CDR1 SNHLY and CDR2 FYNNEI. This CDR3 region has 14 residues. CDR3: CASRETGTIQEAFF. CDR3 DNA: TGTGCCAGCAGAGAGACAGGCACTATTCAAGAAGCTTTCTTT.

V and J are TRBV3-1 and TRBJ1-3; D uncertain. Germline CDR1 reads LGHDT; CDR2 reads YNNKEL (reference sequence). V was trimmed by 3 bases and J by 4 bases, leaving 16 bases between them. The CDR3 runs to 16 residues. CDR3 loop: CASSQGLPEAGNTIYF. CDR3 in DNA: TGTGCCAGCAGCCAGGGGTTACCTGAGGCCGGAAACACCATATATTTT.

The CDR3 DNA reads TGTGCCAGCAGACATTGGACAGGAATCACCGGGGAGCTGTTTTTT. Protein: CASRHWTGITGELFF. This chain joins TRBV5-6 and TRBJ2-2, with 7 bases matching TRBD1. The CDR3 consists of 15 residues. Germline lookup yields CDR1 SGHDT and CDR2 YYEEEE. The V segment lost 5 bases and the J segment 4 bases; nucleotides outside the gene matches: 8.

Comments on this clonotype: A much larger clone lies a single base off, so this may be a read error. This CDR3 fails to terminate in the conserved phenylalanine or tryptophan, so it likely reflects a read error. The J gene is TRBJ2-5, the V gene TRBV24-1; D is ambiguous. Gene TRBJ2-7 matches the end of the DNA better, so the J call may be wrong. CDR1 and CDR2 (germline): KGHDR, SFDVKD. This CDR3 is built from 13 residues. DNA of the CDR3: TGTGCCACCAGTCTTCCGGGTTTCCACGAGCAGTACTTG. Translated, it gives CATSLPGFHEQYL.

The chain carries TRBV5-1 and TRBJ1-4, with D uncertain. The CDR3 loop spans 14 amino acids. The ends were cut back, 4 bases at V and 8 bases at J, with 15 bases in the middle. Germline CDR1 and CDR2: SGHRS and YFSETQ. The CDR3 here is CASSLTPTREKLFF. CDR3 nucleotides: TGCGCCAGCAGCCTTACACCCACGAGGGAAAAACTGTTTTTT.

This clonotype was counted only a few times. The V call is TRBV4-3, the J call TRBJ2-7; D gene uncertain. The ends were cut back, 0 bases at V and 1 base at J, with 13 bases in the middle. CDR1 and CDR2 (germline): LGHNA, YSLEER. There are 16 residues in the CDR3. CDR3 sequence (DNA): TGCGCCAGCAGCCAAGATCGGGTCACCGTTTCCTACGAGCAGTACTTC. Its protein product is CASSQDRVTVSYEQYF.

This clonotype has more than one count but fewer than ten. The chain couples TRBV7-8 to TRBJ2-1, with TRBD2 identical over 12 bases. V was clipped by 5 bases and J by 6 bases; unmatched bases: 8. The V gene's germline CDR1 is SGHVS and CDR2 FQNEAQ. The CDR3 spans 16 residues. CDR3 loop: CASSLSASGRVNEQFF. Here the CDR3 DNA reads TGTGCCAGCAGCCTCTCGGCTAGCGGGAGGGTCAATGAGCAGTTCTTC.

This clonotype occurred many times. The chain couples TRBV29-1 to TRBJ2-7, with TRBD2 matching over 10 bases. V gave up 6 bases and J gave up 6 bases; unmatched junction bases: 11. The germline CDR1 and CDR2 sequences are SQVTM and ANQGSEA. The CDR3 is 14 residues long. DNA of the CDR3: TGCAGCGTGGGGCTAGCGGGAGCCTCGGGCGAGCAGTACTTC. Translating it yields CSVGLAGASGEQYF.

The V call is TRBV10-3, the J call TRBJ2-5; unclear D gene. Trimming took 2 bases from V and 11 from J, leaving 15 bases between them. Per the germline V gene, CDR1 is ENHRY and CDR2 is SYGVKD. The CDR3 is made up of 13 amino acids. Here the CDR3 reads CAISEEAEGGQYF. CDR3 coding DNA: TGTGCCATCAGTGAGGAGGCGGAAGGTGGGCAGTACTTC.